This TCR beta chain was profiled in a study of CD8 T cells in ankylosing spondylitis. Molecular-barcoded quantitative 5'-RACE produced these TCR beta libraries. TCRdb re-analysed the 5' RACE reads in MiXCR, keeping a single row per CDR3 protein. The sample consists of more than 300,000 distinct CDR3 sequences, roughly 10% of them appearing once. The V gene's germline CDR1 is MNHNS and CDR2 SASEGT. The CDR3 spans 14 residues. The V and J ends lost 5 bases and 5 bases respectively, with 15 bases between them. Study outcomes and limitations: Reportedly, disease-linked clones are significantly enriched in ankylosing spondylitis patients' matched synovial fluid. Disease-associated clones were CD8+ and fairly uncommon in peripheral blood.

This clonotype was picked up a small number of times. Its antigen is not known. The sequence was obtained from a female donor with ankylosing spondylitis or in good health (not recorded which). V is TRBV6-1 and J is TRBJ2-5, with unresolved D. Source material: blood, either unsorted or a sorted T cell fraction (not recorded which). In DNA, the CDR3 is TGTGCCAGCAGTACGACCGACAACCGGGAGACCCAGTACTTC. Its protein is CASSTTDNRETQYF.